This T cell receptor beta chain derives from a study of T cell responses to AZD1222 COVID-19 vaccine. Sequenced by immunoSEQ multiplex PCR; TCRdb stores in-frame clones only, minus some. Among 120,000 or so clones listed, 90% were seen once. The receptor was isolated from an adult in good health. Sequencing was performed on peripheral blood, taken on day 0 of AZD1222 vaccination.

CDR3 protein: CASSDLAGWVYDTQYF. The CDR3 coding sequence is TGTGCCAGCAGTGACTTAGCGGGATGGGTCTATGATACGCAGTATTTT. V and J are TRBV6-4 and TRBJ2-3; 8 nucleotides align to TRBD2. Germline loops: CDR1 MRHNA, CDR2 SNTAGT. This CDR3 spans 16 amino acids. The V gene end was trimmed by 1 base and the J gene end by 6 bases; junction bases not matched to a gene: 9.